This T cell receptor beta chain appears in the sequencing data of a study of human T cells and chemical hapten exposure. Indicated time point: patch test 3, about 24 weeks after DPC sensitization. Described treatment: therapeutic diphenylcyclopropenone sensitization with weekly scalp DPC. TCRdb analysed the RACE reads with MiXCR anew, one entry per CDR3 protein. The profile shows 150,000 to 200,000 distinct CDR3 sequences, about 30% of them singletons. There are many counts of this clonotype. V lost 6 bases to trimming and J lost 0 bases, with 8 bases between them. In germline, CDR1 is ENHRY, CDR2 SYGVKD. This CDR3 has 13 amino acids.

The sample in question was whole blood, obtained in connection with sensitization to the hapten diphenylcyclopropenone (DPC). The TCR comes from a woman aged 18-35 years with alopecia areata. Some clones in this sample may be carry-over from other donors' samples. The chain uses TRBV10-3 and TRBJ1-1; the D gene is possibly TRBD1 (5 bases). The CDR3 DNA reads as TGTGCCATCAGCAGGGAAATGAACACTGAAGCTTTCTTT. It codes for CAISREMNTEAFF.